The next 4 T cell receptor beta chains were all read from a single sample in a study of blood T cell repertoires in COVID-19. Assay used: immunoSEQ multiplex PCR; TCRdb lists only in-frame clones, some missing. The table lists 160,000 or so clones, approximately 91% of them singletons. Source material: peripheral blood. These receptors originate from a man aged 18 to 30 with acute or convalescent COVID-19.

The chain has TRBV20-1 and TRBJ1-1; possibly TRBD1 for D (5 bases). V lost 3 bases, J lost 7 bases, and 12 bases lay in between. The germline V gene has CDR1 DFQATT and CDR2 SNEGSKA (reference sequence). This CDR3 has 12 amino acids. The CDR3 nucleotides are TGCAGTGCTAGTCCCAGGGAAATTGAAGCTTTCTTT. It is translated as CSASPREIEAFF.

Only one count was recorded for this clone. The chain employs TRBV5-8 and TRBJ1-6; D is undetermined. CDR1 is SGHTS and CDR2 is YDEGEE in the germline V gene. Trimming pared 2 bases from V and 9 bases from J, leaving 12 bases between. This CDR3 spans 14 amino acids. CDR3: CASSFRGVGSPLHF. CDR3 DNA sequence: TGTGCCAGCAGCTTTCGTGGAGTCGGTTCACCCCTCCACTTT.

The rearrangement uses TRBV7-9 and TRBJ2-3; D remains unclear. The CDR3 contains 12 residues. Germline CDR1 is SEHNR and CDR2 is FQNEAQ (reference sequence). The V end lost 0 bases, the J end lost 6 bases, and 4 bases lay between the germline ends. The CDR3 loop reads CASSLAMDTQYF. Written as DNA, the CDR3 is TGTGCCAGCAGCTTAGCCATGGATACGCAGTATTTT.

The rearrangement links TRBV5-1 to TRBJ2-1, with a tentative D call TRBD2 (6 bases). There are 14 residues in the CDR3. The germline V gene encodes CDR1 SGHRS and CDR2 YFSETQ. The germline V and J ends were trimmed by 3 bases and 6 bases, with 13 bases remaining between them. The CDR3 is CASSSGESINEQFF. CDR3 DNA: TGCGCCAGCAGCTCGGGGGAGTCAATCAATGAGCAGTTCTTC.